These T cell receptor beta chains were read from a single sample in a study of cytomegalovirus exposure and HLA in healthy donors. Data came from immunoSEQ multiplex PCR; TCRdb stores just in-frame clones and leaves some out. The top ten hold about 7% of the sample, which has about 190,000 clones, approximately 80% seen once. Sequencing was carried out using PBMCs. The receptors come from a man younger than 30 in good health and CMV-seropositive. Both conserved end residues are part of each CDR3. Fields, in order: CDR3 protein, CDR3 DNA, D gene, clone size, J gene, V gene. A D gene is named only where the DNA matches it firmly. Size values are once, few and many counts, or a class for expanded clones, and some rows have none.

cdr3_aa: CASSLGDYLKNIQYF
cdr3_nt: TGTGCCAGCAGCTTAGGGGACTACCTAAAGAACATTCAGTACTTC
d_call: TRBD2
clone_size: NA
j_call: TRBJ2-4
v_call: TRBV7-7

cdr3_aa: CAWSLWGLTLGTGELFF
cdr3_nt: TGTGCCTGGAGTCTGTGGGGACTGACCCTGGGGACCGGGGAGCTGTTTTTT
d_call: NA
clone_size: NA
j_call: TRBJ2-2
v_call: TRBV30

cdr3_aa: CASREPEGLAGRTGELFF
cdr3_nt: TGTGCCAGCAGAGAACCAGAAGGACTAGCGGGTCGCACCGGGGAGCTGTTTTTT
d_call: TRBD2
clone_size: NA
j_call: TRBJ2-2
v_call: TRBV6-1

cdr3_aa: CAWSVGVDQPQHF
cdr3_nt: TGTGCCTGGAGTGTCGGGGTTGATCAGCCCCAGCATTTT
d_call: NA
clone_size: NA
j_call: TRBJ1-5
v_call: TRBV30

cdr3_aa: CAWSATRGTDTQYF
cdr3_nt: TGTGCCTGGAGTGCCACGAGAGGGACAGATACGCAGTATTTT
d_call: NA
clone_size: NA
j_call: TRBJ2-3
v_call: TRBV30

cdr3_aa: CASSLGSGGMGTEAFF
cdr3_nt: TGTGCCAGCAGCTTAGGGTCAGGGGGCATGGGAACTGAAGCTTTCTTT
d_call: TRBD1
clone_size: NA
j_call: TRBJ1-1
v_call: TRBV7-2

cdr3_aa: CAWSATGTEAFF
cdr3_nt: TGTGCCTGGAGTGCGACAGGCACTGAAGCTTTCTTT
d_call: NA
clone_size: NA
j_call: TRBJ1-1
v_call: TRBV30

cdr3_aa: CASSQDVVSNEQFF
cdr3_nt: TGCGCCAGCAGCCAAGATGTAGTGAGTAATGAGCAGTTCTTC
d_call: NA
clone_size: NA
j_call: TRBJ2-1
v_call: TRBV4-3

cdr3_aa: CASSSTPMVLGQNYGYTF
cdr3_nt: TGTGCCAGCAGCTCGACGCCTATGGTACTGGGACAGAACTATGGCTACACCTTC
d_call: TRBD1
clone_size: NA
j_call: TRBJ1-2
v_call: TRBV7-2

cdr3_aa: CASSLGGEYEQYF
cdr3_nt: TGTGCCAGCAGCTTGGGCGGGGAGTACGAGCAGTACTTC
d_call: NA
clone_size: once
j_call: TRBJ2-7
v_call: TRBV5-4

cdr3_aa: CASSRTATNNEQFF
cdr3_nt: TGTGCCAGCAGCCGAACCGCTACCAACAATGAGCAGTTCTTC
d_call: NA
clone_size: NA
j_call: TRBJ2-1
v_call: TRBV2

cdr3_aa: CASRPTGIRNQPQHF
cdr3_nt: TGTGCCAGCAGACCAACAGGGATCCGCAATCAGCCCCAGCATTTT
d_call: NA
clone_size: NA
j_call: TRBJ1-5
v_call: TRBV27

cdr3_aa: CASSPKLAGEQYF
cdr3_nt: TGTGCCAGCAGCCCAAAGTTAGCGGGAGAGCAGTATTTT
d_call: TRBD2
clone_size: NA
j_call: TRBJ2-3
v_call: TRBV7-9

cdr3_aa: CASSSSSGTDNYGYTF
cdr3_nt: TGTGCCAGCAGTTCTTCTTCCGGGACAGATAACTATGGCTACACCTTC
d_call: TRBD1
clone_size: NA
j_call: TRBJ1-2
v_call: TRBV2

cdr3_aa: CASSESRRPQGQETQYF
cdr3_nt: TGTGCCAGCAGTGAAAGCCGGAGACCCCAGGGCCAAGAGACCCAGTACTTC
d_call: NA
clone_size: NA
j_call: TRBJ2-5
v_call: TRBV6-1

cdr3_aa: CASRSGQQETQYF
cdr3_nt: TGCGCCAGCAGGTCCGGACAGCAAGAGACCCAGTACTTC
d_call: NA
clone_size: NA
j_call: TRBJ2-5
v_call: TRBV5-1

cdr3_aa: CASSPGRTPTQYF
cdr3_nt: TGTGCCAGCAGCCCAGGGAGGACACCGACGCAGTATTTT
d_call: NA
clone_size: once
j_call: TRBJ2-3
v_call: TRBV7-2

cdr3_aa: CASSLQPTEETQYF
cdr3_nt: TGTGCCAGCAGCTTACAACCGACGGAGGAGACCCAGTACTTC
d_call: NA
clone_size: NA
j_call: TRBJ2-5
v_call: TRBV5-6

cdr3_aa: CASSLDSQETQYF
cdr3_nt: TGTGCCAGCAGCTTAGACAGCCAAGAGACCCAGTACTTC
d_call: NA
clone_size: NA
j_call: TRBJ2-5
v_call: TRBV7-9

cdr3_aa: CASSLGGGSGHTGELFF
cdr3_nt: TGTGCCAGCAGCTTAGGCGGTGGGAGCGGCCACACCGGGGAGCTGTTTTTT
d_call: NA
clone_size: NA
j_call: TRBJ2-2
v_call: TRBV7-2

cdr3_aa: CASSTRQGTDEQYF
cdr3_nt: TGTGCCAGCAGCACCCGACAGGGGACAGACGAGCAGTACTTC
d_call: TRBD1
clone_size: NA
j_call: TRBJ2-7
v_call: TRBV5-4

cdr3_aa: CASSAPGDTEAFF
cdr3_nt: TGTGCCAGCAGCGCCCCAGGGGACACTGAAGCTTTCTTT
d_call: NA
clone_size: NA
j_call: TRBJ1-1
v_call: TRBV7-6

cdr3_aa: CATSGRWEVSYEQYF
cdr3_nt: TGTGCCACCAGCGGCCGGTGGGAGGTATCCTACGAGCAGTACTTC
d_call: NA
clone_size: NA
j_call: TRBJ2-7
v_call: TRBV28

cdr3_aa: CASTELAEGEAKNIQYF
cdr3_nt: TGTGCCAGTACAGAACTAGCGGAAGGGGAAGCCAAAAACATTCAGTACTTC
d_call: TRBD2
clone_size: NA
j_call: TRBJ2-4
v_call: TRBV19

cdr3_aa: CASSLTVSSYNEQFF
cdr3_nt: TGCGCCAGCAGCCTCACTGTGAGCTCCTACAATGAGCAGTTCTTC
d_call: NA
clone_size: NA
j_call: TRBJ2-1
v_call: TRBV4-3

cdr3_aa: CASSFTTLREETQYF
cdr3_nt: TGTGCCAGCAGCTTCACTACCCTCAGGGAAGAGACCCAGTACTTC
d_call: NA
clone_size: NA
j_call: TRBJ2-5
v_call: TRBV9

cdr3_aa: CASSSNRVGKAFF
cdr3_nt: TGTGCCAGCAGCTCGAACAGGGTTGGCAAGGCTTTCTTT
d_call: NA
clone_size: many
j_call: TRBJ1-1
v_call: TRBV5-6

cdr3_aa: CSVTGRANEKLFF
cdr3_nt: TGCAGCGTGACAGGGCGGGCTAATGAAAAACTGTTTTTT
d_call: TRBD1
clone_size: NA
j_call: TRBJ1-4
v_call: TRBV29-1

cdr3_aa: CASSDLNTIYF
cdr3_nt: TGTGCCAGCAGTGACCTAAACACCATATATTTT
d_call: NA
clone_size: NA
j_call: TRBJ1-3
v_call: TRBV25-1

cdr3_aa: CASSPTSGPNTGELFF
cdr3_nt: TGTGCCAGCTCACCCACTAGCGGACCGAACACCGGGGAGCTGTTTTTT
d_call: TRBD2
clone_size: few
j_call: TRBJ2-2
v_call: TRBV18

cdr3_aa: CASSGGDRGGRRELFF
cdr3_nt: TGTGCCAGCAGCGGAGGGGACAGGGGGGGTCGGAGGGAGCTGTTTTTT
d_call: TRBD1
clone_size: NA
j_call: TRBJ2-2
v_call: TRBV9

cdr3_aa: CASSFSGYNEQFF
cdr3_nt: TGTGCCAGTAGTTTTTCCGGCTACAATGAGCAGTTCTTC
d_call: NA
clone_size: NA
j_call: TRBJ2-1
v_call: TRBV19

cdr3_aa: CASSLSPGTGFSYEQYF
cdr3_nt: TGCGCCAGCAGCTTGTCCCCAGGGACAGGGTTTAGTTACGAGCAGTACTTC
d_call: TRBD1
clone_size: NA
j_call: TRBJ2-7
v_call: TRBV5-1

cdr3_aa: CASSQGVAGNQPQHF
cdr3_nt: TGCGCCAGCAGCCAAGGTGTAGCGGGGAATCAGCCCCAGCATTTT
d_call: NA
clone_size: NA
j_call: TRBJ1-5
v_call: TRBV4-3

cdr3_aa: CASSPTRLAVETQYF
cdr3_nt: TGTGCCAGCAGCCCTACCCGACTAGCGGTAGAGACCCAGTACTTC
d_call: TRBD2
clone_size: NA
j_call: TRBJ2-5
v_call: TRBV7-9

cdr3_aa: CASSPEAPPKLFF
cdr3_nt: TGTGCCAGCAGCCCCGAGGCCCCCCCAAAACTGTTTTTT
d_call: NA
clone_size: NA
j_call: TRBJ1-4
v_call: TRBV7-9

cdr3_aa: CASSLRGEKLFF
cdr3_nt: TGCGCCAGCAGCCTGAGGGGGGAAAAACTGTTTTTT
d_call: NA
clone_size: NA
j_call: TRBJ1-4
v_call: TRBV5-1

cdr3_aa: CASSLAGGPYEQYF
cdr3_nt: TGTGCCAGCAGCTTGGCAGGGGGCCCCTACGAGCAGTACTTC
d_call: TRBD1
clone_size: NA
j_call: TRBJ2-7
v_call: TRBV5-6

cdr3_aa: CASTGTSGSRRDTQYF
cdr3_nt: TGTGCCAGCACCGGGACTAGCGGGAGTCGGCGAGATACGCAGTATTTT
d_call: TRBD2
clone_size: NA
j_call: TRBJ2-3
v_call: TRBV2

cdr3_aa: CASSRPRNPEAFF
cdr3_nt: TGTGCCAGCAGCCGACCGAGGAACCCTGAAGCTTTCTTT
d_call: NA
clone_size: few
j_call: TRBJ1-1
v_call: TRBV11-2

cdr3_aa: CAWSVRTEPYEQYF
cdr3_nt: TGTGCCTGGAGTGTACGAACAGAACCCTACGAGCAGTACTTC
d_call: NA
clone_size: NA
j_call: TRBJ2-7
v_call: TRBV30

cdr3_aa: CASSSQGSYNEQFF
cdr3_nt: TGTGCCAGTAGTTCACAGGGGTCGTACAATGAGCAGTTCTTC
d_call: TRBD1
clone_size: once
j_call: TRBJ2-1
v_call: TRBV19

cdr3_aa: CASSVDSGTGEQYF
cdr3_nt: TGTGCCAGCAGCGTAGACAGTGGAACAGGCGAGCAGTACTTC
d_call: NA
clone_size: NA
j_call: TRBJ2-7
v_call: TRBV9

cdr3_aa: CASSPDSATNEKLFF
cdr3_nt: TGCGCCAGCAGTCCGGACAGCGCAACTAATGAAAAACTGTTTTTT
d_call: NA
clone_size: NA
j_call: TRBJ1-4
v_call: TRBV5-1

cdr3_aa: CASSLAPDKGTQYF
cdr3_nt: TGCGCCAGCAGCTTGGCCCCGGACAAGGGGACCCAGTACTTC
d_call: NA
clone_size: NA
j_call: TRBJ2-5
v_call: TRBV5-1

cdr3_aa: CATSTTDTQYF
cdr3_nt: TGTGCCACCAGCACTACAGATACGCAGTATTTT
d_call: NA
clone_size: once
j_call: TRBJ2-3
v_call: TRBV15

cdr3_aa: CATSRETGQGDYGYTF
cdr3_nt: TGTGCCACCAGCAGGGAGACGGGACAGGGTGACTATGGCTACACCTTC
d_call: TRBD1
clone_size: NA
j_call: TRBJ1-2
v_call: TRBV15

cdr3_aa: CASRSRQARQETQYF
cdr3_nt: TGTGCCAGCAGGTCGCGACAGGCCCGACAAGAGACCCAGTACTTC
d_call: NA
clone_size: NA
j_call: TRBJ2-5
v_call: TRBV27

cdr3_aa: CASSATSGDTGELFF
cdr3_nt: TGTGCCAGCAGCGCCACTAGCGGTGACACCGGGGAGCTGTTTTTT
d_call: TRBD2
clone_size: many
j_call: TRBJ2-2
v_call: TRBV6-4

cdr3_aa: CASSTPGLVGPSSYNEQFF
cdr3_nt: TGTGCCAGCAGTACCCCGGGACTAGTAGGACCCAGCTCCTACAATGAGCAGTTCTTC
d_call: TRBD2
clone_size: NA
j_call: TRBJ2-1
v_call: TRBV28

cdr3_aa: CASSYRGAGALNTEAFF
cdr3_nt: TGTGCCAGCAGTTATCGTGGGGCAGGGGCGCTGAACACTGAAGCTTTCTTT
d_call: NA
clone_size: NA
j_call: TRBJ1-1
v_call: TRBV27

cdr3_aa: CASSFSYGETQYF
cdr3_nt: TGTGCCAGCAGCTTTAGCTATGGAGAGACCCAGTACTTC
d_call: NA
clone_size: NA
j_call: TRBJ2-5
v_call: TRBV7-7

cdr3_aa: CSVDLAANEQFF
cdr3_nt: TGCAGCGTTGACCTAGCGGCCAATGAGCAGTTCTTC
d_call: TRBD2
clone_size: NA
j_call: TRBJ2-1
v_call: TRBV29-1

cdr3_aa: CASSIGQGNEQYF
cdr3_nt: TGTGCCAGTAGTATTGGACAGGGAAACGAGCAGTACTTC
d_call: TRBD1
clone_size: once
j_call: TRBJ2-7
v_call: TRBV19

cdr3_aa: CASSFRGQTYEQYF
cdr3_nt: TGTGCCAGCAGTTTTCGGGGACAAACCTACGAGCAGTACTTC
d_call: NA
clone_size: once
j_call: TRBJ2-7
v_call: TRBV27

cdr3_aa: CASSTGQGDGYTF
cdr3_nt: TGCGCCAGCAGCACGGGACAGGGGGATGGCTACACCTTC
d_call: TRBD1
clone_size: NA
j_call: TRBJ1-2
v_call: TRBV5-1

cdr3_aa: CASSLETGASYEQYF
cdr3_nt: TGTGCCAGCAGTTTAGAAACAGGAGCCTCCTACGAGCAGTACTTC
d_call: NA
clone_size: NA
j_call: TRBJ2-7
v_call: TRBV28

cdr3_aa: CASSVSRDNEQFF
cdr3_nt: TGTGCCAGCAGCGTATCCCGGGACAATGAGCAGTTCTTC
d_call: NA
clone_size: NA
j_call: TRBJ2-1
v_call: TRBV7-9